Below, 29 T cell receptor beta chains from the same sample are listed, as sequenced in a study of blood T cell repertoires in COVID-19. Using immunoSEQ multiplex PCR, the repertoire was profiled, and TCRdb retains in-frame clones only, with some absent. The data hold fewer than 350,000 clones, with 85% to 90% observed a single time. The specimen was peripheral blood. These receptors originate from a woman younger than 45 with COVID-19, enrolled during active disease.

V gene TRBV27 combines with J gene TRBJ2-7, with D maybe TRBD2 (6 bases). Trimming removed 0 bases from V and 4 bases from J, with 13 bases in between. In germline, CDR1 is MNHEY, CDR2 SMNVEV (reference sequence). The length of the CDR3 is 15 residues. The CDR3 loop is CASSLSLARIYEQYF. CDR3 coding DNA: TGTGCCAGCAGTTTATCGCTAGCGAGGATTTACGAGCAGTACTTC.

The rearrangement joins TRBV9 to TRBJ1-2, with TRBD1 matching 7 bases. Germline V gene sequence: CDR1 SGDLS, CDR2 YYNGEE. The CDR3 is 12 residues long. The junction had 5 bases not matched to a gene; V was cut back by 2 bases and J by 10 bases. CDR3 bases: TGTGCCAGCAGCGTGCGACAGGGTCCCTACACCTTC. This translates into CASSVRQGPYTF.

The gene calls are TRBV3-1 (or the pseudogene TRBV3-2) and TRBJ2-3, with 11 bases aligning to TRBD1. This CDR3 has 19 residues. Looked up from germline, CDR1 is LGHDT and CDR2 is YNNKEL (reference sequence). J lost 0 bases, V lost 2 bases, and 10 bases had no gene match. The CDR3 here is CASSQSPGQGDSSTDTQYF. In DNA, the CDR3 is TGTGCCAGCAGCCAAAGCCCGGGACAGGGGGACTCTAGCACAGATACGCAGTATTTT.

The V and J genes are TRBV18 and TRBJ1-2; 8 nucleotides match TRBD1. Trimming took 2 bases from V and 3 from J; bases not matched to a gene: 2. The germline gives CDR1 KGHSH, CDR2 LQKENI. CDR3 size: 14 residues. The CDR3 here is CASSPTTGDYGYTF. CDR3 coding DNA: TGTGCCAGCTCACCAACGACAGGGGACTATGGCTACACCTTC.

This clone showed up just once. The chain couples TRBV7-9 to TRBJ2-2, with D maybe TRBD2 (5 bases). Trimming removed 2 bases from V and 7 bases from J, with 8 bases in between. The germline gives CDR1 SEHNR, CDR2 FQNEAQ (reference sequence). The CDR3 totals 13 residues. CDR3 bases: TGTGCCAGCAGCTTATCCCGGGACGGGGAGCTGTTTTTT. Translation gives CASSLSRDGELFF.

The chain couples TRBV29-1 to TRBJ1-1; 7 positions match TRBD1. The CDR3 length is 13 residues. The trim removed 7 bases at V and 4 bases at J, leaving 9 bases unmatched. Germline V gene data show CDR1 as SQVTM and CDR2 as ANQGSEA. CDR3 DNA: TGCAGCGCGGAGACAGGGACGATCACTGAAGCTTTCTTT. Translating gives CSAETGTITEAFF.

This chain connects TRBV6-5 to TRBJ1-1; TRBD1 is a possible D gene (5 bases). Germline V gives CDR1 MNHEY, CDR2 SVGAGI. The CDR3 covers 11 residues. Deletions cut 2 bases from V and 10 bases from J, with 8 bases between. CDR3 sequence (DNA): TGTGCCAGCAGTTACGGGGGGGGAGCTTTCTTT. It specifies CASSYGGGAFF.

The CDR3 DNA follows: TGTGCCAGCAGCTCGAACAGGGTGGGTGAGCAGTTCTTC. Translation: CASSSNRVGEQFF. This chain links TRBV11-3 with TRBJ2-1, with D possibly being TRBD1 (6 bases). Trimming cost V 4 bases and J 9 bases, with 13 bases left between them. The CDR3 is made up of 13 amino acids. In germline, CDR1 is SGHNT, CDR2 YENEEA. Using reference TRBV11-3 and TRBJ2-1 for the parts outside the CDR3, the full variable domain is EAGVVQSPRYKIIEKKQPVAFWCNPISGHNTLYWYLQNLGQGPELLIRYENEEAVDDSQLPKDRFSAERLKGVDSTLKIQPAELGDSAVYLCASSSNRVGEQFFGPGTRLTVL.

The chain combines TRBV2 with TRBJ1-5; possibly TRBD1 for D (5 bases). Per the germline V gene, CDR1 is SNHLY and CDR2 is FYNNEI. Between the trimmed V and J ends, which lost 8 bases and 4 bases, there was a span of 12 bases. This CDR3 is 13 amino acids long. In DNA, the CDR3 is TGTGCCAGCGAGGCACAGGCAAATCAGCCCCAGCATTTT. Protein product: CASEAQANQPQHF.

Of note for this clone: At the DNA level, this CDR3 is encoded by other sequences in the same sample as well. The gene calls are TRBV7-2 and TRBJ2-2, with D uncertain. This CDR3 has 14 amino acids. V was trimmed by 1 base and J by 1 base, leaving 4 bases between them. Germline V gene data show CDR1 as SGHTA and CDR2 as FQGNSA. CDR3 nucleotide sequence: TGTGCCAGCAGCTTAGGACAGAACACCGGGGAGCTGTTTTTT. Translating it yields CASSLGQNTGELFF.

The V call is TRBV19, the J call TRBJ1-1; 9 bases align to TRBD1. The CDR3 totals 15 residues. CDR1 is LNHDA, CDR2 SQIVND, per germline (reference sequence). The junction had 6 bases not matched to a gene; V was cut back by 5 bases and J by 2 bases. The CDR3 DNA reads TGTGCCAGTAGTCCTACAGGGGGCTTCAACACTGAAGCTTTCTTT. The encoded protein is CASSPTGGFNTEAFF. Filled out from reference TRBV19 and TRBJ1-1, the complete variable domain reads DGGITQSPKYLFRKEGQNVTLSCEQNLNHDAMYWYRQDPGQGLRLIYYSQIVNDFQKGDIAEGYSVSREKKESFPLTVTSAQKNPTAFYLCASSPTGGFNTEAFFGQGTRLTVV.

A single count supports this clone. The rearrangement uses TRBV24-1 and TRBJ2-6; maybe TRBD2 (7 bases). This CDR3 comprises 16 residues. Germline V gives CDR1 KGHDR, CDR2 SFDVKD. The V end lost 12 bases, the J end lost 0 bases, and 17 bases lay between the germline ends. Here the CDR3 reads CACLGGRTSGANVLTF. For the CDR3, the DNA is TGTGCCTGCCTGGGGGGGCGCACCTCTGGGGCCAACGTCCTGACTTTC.

This chain joins TRBV5-8 and TRBJ2-3; 10 bases are a match to TRBD2. V lost 3 bases and J lost 5; bases outside the gene matches: 6. Germline V gives CDR1 SGHTS, CDR2 YDEGEE. The length of the CDR3 is 15 residues. The CDR3 DNA is TGTGCCAGCAGCTCCGGGAGCGGGGGGGTAGATACGCAGTATTTT. Its translation: CASSSGSGGVDTQYF.

The chain combines TRBV19 with TRBJ1-2; D unresolved. Trimming removed 4 bases at V and 2 bases at J, with 14 bases between. The CDR3 is 15 residues long. CDR1 and CDR2 from the germline V gene are LNHDA and SQIVND (reference sequence). In DNA form, the CDR3 reads TGTGCCAGTAGTAGCGTGGGCCAGGTGAACTATGGCTACACCTTC. Amino acid sequence: CASSSVGQVNYGYTF.

The gene calls are TRBV5-1 and TRBJ2-5, with TRBD1 matching over 8 bases. V lost 5 bases, J lost 5 bases, and 8 bases stayed unmatched. Per germline, CDR1 SGHRS and CDR2 YFSETQ. The CDR3 runs 14 residues. This CDR3 reads CASRQDRGSETQYF. CDR3 in DNA: TGCGCCAGCAGACAAGACAGGGGTTCGGAGACCCAGTACTTC.

This chain connects TRBV5-1 to TRBJ2-3; 10 bases map to TRBD2. The length of the CDR3 is 17 residues. Trimming took 2 bases from V and 3 from J; bases not matched to a gene: 9. The germline V gene has CDR1 SGHRS and CDR2 YFSETQ. CDR3 sequence (DNA): TGCGCCAGCAGCTTAGGAACTAGCGGGGCGCCAACAGATACGCAGTATTTT. Protein: CASSLGTSGAPTDTQYF.

This clone occurred many times. The V gene is TRBV7-9, the J gene TRBJ1-2; 8 bases align to TRBD1. V was pared by 4 bases and J by 4 bases, with 14 bases of the junction left unmatched. Germline CDR1 and CDR2: SEHNR and FQNEAQ (reference sequence). The CDR3 extends over 17 amino acids. CDR3 loop: CASSSSNDRGGGYGYTF. CDR3 in DNA: TGTGCCAGCAGCTCTTCTAACGACAGGGGCGGAGGCTATGGCTACACCTTC.

The CDR3 sequence: CASLTGGGIGNQPQHF. CDR3 nucleotide sequence: TGTGCCAGTCTTACAGGGGGCGGTATCGGCAATCAGCCCCAGCATTTT. The genes are TRBV19 and TRBJ1-5; TRBD1 matches 9 bases. V lost 8 bases and J lost 2; bases outside the gene matches: 10. The germline V gene has CDR1 LNHDA and CDR2 SQIVND (reference sequence). The CDR3 is made up of 16 amino acids.

The genes are TRBV27 and TRBJ1-5; D remains unclear. CDR1 and CDR2 from the germline V gene are MNHEY and SMNVEV (reference sequence). V gave up 8 bases and J gave up 6 bases, with 14 bases separating them. The CDR3 extends over 13 amino acids. In DNA form, the CDR3 reads TGTGCCAGCGGACCAGCGCGGGGTCAGCCCCAGCATTTT. Protein sequence: CASGPARGQPQHF.

The chain carries TRBV7-2 and TRBJ2-7; D is uncertain. CDR1 and CDR2 from the germline V gene are SGHTA and FQGNSA. The length of the CDR3 is 14 residues. The V end lost 0 bases, the J end lost 3 bases, and 9 bases lay between the germline ends. Here the CDR3 reads CASSLATPIYEQYF. The CDR3 region has the DNA TGTGCCAGCAGCTTAGCGACTCCCATCTACGAGCAGTACTTC.

V is TRBV18 and J is TRBJ1-5, with TRBD1 as a possible D gene (6 bases). In germline, CDR1 is KGHSH, CDR2 LQKENI. This CDR3 spans 15 amino acids. The V end lost 6 bases, the J end lost 4 bases, and 16 bases lay between the germline ends. CDR3 sequence reads: CASSWGQIGNQPQHF. The CDR3 DNA follows: TGTGCCAGCTCCTGGGGGCAGATCGGGAATCAGCCCCAGCATTTT.

The chain uses TRBV19 and TRBJ1-1; D is possibly TRBD1 (6 bases). V was cut by 8 bases and J by 6 bases, with 28 bases left in between. Germline-derived CDR1 and CDR2 are LNHDA and SQIVND (reference sequence). The CDR3 sequence is 17 residues long. CDR3: CASHPGHPLLSPPEAFF. CDR3 DNA sequence: TGTGCCAGTCACCCGGGACACCCGTTACTTTCCCCTCCTGAAGCTTTCTTT.

This rearrangement joins TRBV25-1 to TRBJ1-1; D is perhaps TRBD1 (5 bases). V lost 6 bases, J lost 4 bases, and 18 bases lay in between. The CDR3 length is 15 residues. The germline V gene has CDR1 MGHDK and CDR2 SYGVNS. The CDR3 sequence: CASSDEQAPGTEAFF. For the CDR3, the DNA is TGTGCCAGCAGCGACGAACAGGCCCCGGGCACTGAAGCTTTCTTT.

The chain recombines TRBV6-5 with TRBJ2-5; TRBD1 might be the D (6 bases). The CDR3 is made up of 14 amino acids. V lost 2 bases, J lost 1 base, and 8 bases lay in between. Germline assignment: CDR1 MNHEY and CDR2 SVGAGI. The CDR3 DNA sequence: TGTGCCAGCAGTTACAGGACAGTCCAAGAGACCCAGTACTTC. It codes for CASSYRTVQETQYF.

The chain uses TRBV14 and TRBJ2-1; D possibly corresponds to TRBD2 (6 bases). The V end lost 1 base, the J end lost 8 bases, and 21 bases lay between the germline ends. Germline lookup yields CDR1 SGHDN and CDR2 FVKESK. The CDR3 has 17 amino acids. The CDR3 DNA follows: TGTGCCAGCAGCCAAGGGCGTTCCGCGGGGCCCTCGGATGAGCAGTTCTTC. The encoded protein is CASSQGRSAGPSDEQFF.

The DNA of the CDR3 is TGTGCCAGCAGCACTAGGACCCGAGGGAACACTGAAGCTTTCTTT. Protein product: CASSTRTRGNTEAFF. V gene TRBV11-2 combines with J gene TRBJ1-1; D is ambiguous. Germline V gives CDR1 SGHAT, CDR2 FQNNGV. This CDR3 is built from 15 residues. The germline V and J ends were trimmed by 5 bases and 1 base, with 14 bases remaining between them.

The V and J genes are TRBV4-1 and TRBJ2-2; 11 bases match TRBD2. With V trimmed by 4 bases and J by 3 bases, 4 bases remained unmatched. There are 16 residues in the CDR3. CDR1 MGHRA and CDR2 YSYEKL come from the germline V gene. CDR3 nucleotide sequence: TGCGCCAGCAGCCTAGGGACTAGCGGTTACACCGGGGAGCTGTTTTTT. Translated, it gives CASSLGTSGYTGELFF.

This clone was observed once. The J gene is TRBJ1-4, the V gene TRBV7-2; D unresolved. Germline loops: CDR1 SGHTA, CDR2 FQGNSA. V lost 0 bases and J 4 bases, leaving 3 bases between the germline ends. This CDR3 spans 13 amino acids. Here the CDR3 DNA reads TGTGCCAGCAGCTTAGCATATAATGAAAAACTGTTTTTT. As protein: CASSLAYNEKLFF.

This rearrangement joins TRBV5-1 to TRBJ2-2, with 10 positions matching TRBD1. There are 15 residues in the CDR3. Germline CDR1 is SGHRS and CDR2 is YFSETQ. The V and J ends lost 5 bases and 5 bases, in that order; junction bases with no gene match: 6. The CDR3 sequence is CASSSGTGATGELFF. CDR3 bases: TGCGCCAGCAGTTCCGGGACAGGGGCTACCGGGGAGCTGTTTTTT. Together with reference TRBV5-1 and TRBJ2-2, the CDR3 gives the full variable domain: KAGVTQTPRYLIKTRGQQVTLSCSPISGHRSVSWYQQTPGQGLQFLFEYFSETQRNKGNFPGRFSGRQFSNSRSEMNVSTLELGDSALYLCASSSGTGATGELFFGEGSRLTVL.